A single sample gave rise to the 10 T cell receptor beta chains below, sequenced in a study of T cells in Graves' hyperthyroidism and ophthalmopathy (dated by TCRdb to between 2019 and 2020). Library preparation employed multiplex PCR. The instrument given in TCRdb is Illumina HiSeq 2000. Amplification of TCR beta CDR3 regions was carried out from RNA transcripts. For the first round of RT-PCR on the TCR CDR3, the HTBI primer set was used together with the Qiagen OneStep RT-PCR kit. TCRdb cleaned the public reads at Q25 with fastp, built clones with MiXCR and kept in-frame beta chains. Identical CDR3 protein sequences are pooled into one entry, listed with their most common genes and DNA. The sample table lists 600,000 or so distinct CDR3 sequences, around 15% of them with a count of one. The ten largest clones capture under 15% of the sample. Sequenced sample: blood. The receptors were gathered from a woman in her forties or fifties with Graves' ophthalmopathy.

The V call is TRBV11-3, the J call TRBJ2-2; 13 nucleotides line up with TRBD2. Germline CDR1 and CDR2: SGHNT and YENEEA. The CDR3 consists of 20 residues. J lost 6 bases, V lost 3 bases, and 16 bases had no gene match. The DNA for the CDR3 is TGTGCCAGCAGCTTCAGGCCCGGGACTAGCGGGATGATCGGGGCCGGGGAGCTGTTTTTT. The encoded protein is CASSFRPGTSGMIGAGELFF.

This chain links TRBV7-9 with TRBJ2-1; TRBD2 agrees at 7 bases. The CDR3 is 17 amino acids. J lost 0 bases, V lost 2 bases, and 7 bases had no gene match. Per the germline V gene, CDR1 is SEHNR and CDR2 is FQNEAQ (reference sequence). CDR3 amino acids: CASSLWAGESSYNEQFF. CDR3 nucleotide sequence: TGTGCCAGCAGCTTATGGGCGGGAGAGAGCTCCTACAATGAGCAGTTCTTC.

The table lists this clonotype with a few counts. The V gene is TRBV28, the J gene TRBJ1-6; no firm D call. There are 16 residues in the CDR3. Germline lookup yields CDR1 MDHEN and CDR2 SYDVKM. V was pared by 6 bases and J by 7 bases, with 19 bases between. CDR3 nucleotide sequence: TGTGCCAGCAGAGCGGGGTCCCCAACCACGAATTCACCCCTCCACTTT. Its translation: CASRAGSPTTNSPLHF. Supplemented by reference TRBV28 and TRBJ1-6, the full variable domain reads DVKVTQSSRYLVKRTGEKVFLECVQDMDHENMFWYRQDPGLGLRLIYFSYDVKMKEKGDIPEGYSVSREKKERFSLILESASTNQTSMYLCASRAGSPTTNSPLHFGNGTRLTVT.

The chain recombines TRBV12-3 or TRBV12-4 with TRBJ2-1, with 9 bases identical to TRBD2. CDR3 size: 14 residues. The junction had 2 bases not matched to a gene; V was cut back by 3 bases and J by 5 bases. The chain's CDR3 is CASSFIAGDNEQFF. CDR3 DNA: TGTGCCAGCAGTTTTATAGCGGGAGACAATGAGCAGTTCTTC.

This clonotype occurred a few times. The chain joins TRBV20-1 to TRBJ2-7; no clear D gene. The germline V gene has CDR1 DFQATT and CDR2 SNEGSKA (reference sequence). Trimming removed 2 bases from V and 3 bases from J, with 11 bases in between. The CDR3 has 13 amino acids. CDR3 protein: CSARFAHSYEQYF. The DNA for the CDR3 is TGCAGTGCTAGATTCGCCCACAGCTACGAGCAGTACTTC.

This clonotype showed up many times. The chain joins TRBV9 to TRBJ2-5; D tentatively reads TRBD1 or TRBD2 (5 bases each). V dropped 3 bases and J dropped 5 bases, with 14 bases sitting between them. Germline CDR1 and CDR2: SGDLS and YYNGEE. The CDR3 totals 14 residues. The CDR3 DNA reads TGTGCCAGCAGCGAGGACTCATGGGGGGAGACCCAGTACTTC. It is translated as CASSEDSWGETQYF.

The chain links TRBV19 to TRBJ1-2; 7 bases are shared with TRBD1. CDR3 length: 13 amino acids. The trim removed 7 bases at V and 8 bases at J, leaving 10 bases unmatched. The germline V gene encodes CDR1 LNHDA and CDR2 SQIVND (reference sequence). CDR3 nucleotide sequence: TGTGCCAGTATCACGAGGACAGGAGGGGGCTACACCTTC. Protein product: CASITRTGGGYTF.

This clonotype was detected a few times. The chain links TRBV6-2 or TRBV6-3 to TRBJ2-5; 15 bases map to TRBD2. The CDR3 runs 18 residues. Trimming at V came to 6 bases and at J to 5 bases, leaving 13 bases not matched to a gene. Looked up from germline, CDR1 is MNHEY and CDR2 is SVGEGT. The CDR3 region is CASRPIRGTSGRSETQYF. The CDR3 DNA sequence: TGTGCCAGCAGACCTATTCGCGGGACTAGCGGGAGGAGCGAGACCCAGTACTTC.

In its sample, this clonotype was seen many times. The V call is TRBV5-1, the J call TRBJ2-7; TRBD1 agrees at 9 bases. Germline-derived CDR1 and CDR2 are SGHRS and YFSETQ. The CDR3 covers 13 residues. The junction had 6 bases not matched to a gene; V was cut back by 4 bases and J by 7 bases. The CDR3 spells CASSVGTGREQYF. The CDR3 coding sequence is TGCGCCAGCAGCGTCGGGACAGGGAGGGAGCAGTACTTC.

This clonotype was seen at least ten times. V and J are TRBV7-2 and TRBJ2-7; 8 nucleotides line up with TRBD2. CDR3 size: 16 residues. V lost 2 bases, J lost 3 bases, and 9 bases stayed unmatched. CDR1 and CDR2 (germline): SGHTA, FQGNSA. CDR3 coding DNA: TGTGCCAGCAGCTTAATTTGGGCGCGGGAGGACTACGAGCAGTACTTC. Amino acid sequence: CASSLIWAREDYEQYF. Together with reference TRBV7-2 and TRBJ2-7, the CDR3 gives the full variable domain: GAGVSQSPSNKVTEKGKDVELRCDPISGHTALYWYRQSLGQGLEFLIYFQGNSAPDKSGLPSDRFSAERTGGSVSTLTIQRTQQEDSAVYLCASSLIWAREDYEQYFGPGTRLTVT.